Listed below are T cell receptor beta chains from one sample, sequenced in a study of cytomegalovirus exposure and HLA in healthy donors. The protocol was immunoSEQ multiplex PCR, while the TCRdb copy is restricted to in-frame clones and leaves out a portion. The table includes fewer than 250,000 clones, 60% to 80% detected once. The specimen was PBMCs. Receptors were obtained from a woman aged 30 to 39 in good health and CMV-seronegative. The CDR3 runs from the conserved cysteine through the conserved F or W. Each record gives: clone size, D gene, V gene, J gene, CDR3 DNA, CDR3 protein. A D gene is named only where the DNA matches it firmly. Only part of the rows carry a size: once, few, many, or a class if the clone is expanded.

abundance: -
d_gene: TRBD2
v_gene: TRBV2
j_gene: TRBJ2-1
CDR3nt: TGTGCCAGCAGGAGACTAGCGGGATCCAATGAGCAGTTCTTC
CDR3aa: CASRRLAGSNEQFF

abundance: once
d_gene: TRBD1
v_gene: TRBV19
j_gene: TRBJ1-5
CDR3nt: TGTGCCAGTAAACCGGGACAGATGAGCAATCAGCCCCAGCATTTT
CDR3aa: CASKPGQMSNQPQHF

abundance: -
d_gene: -
v_gene: TRBV7-8
j_gene: TRBJ1-1
CDR3nt: TGTGCCAGCAGCTTAGGCGAGTGGACTGAAGCTTTCTTT
CDR3aa: CASSLGEWTEAFF

abundance: -
d_gene: TRBD1
v_gene: TRBV7-3
j_gene: TRBJ2-5
CDR3nt: TGTGCCAGCAGCCCAACGGGCAGGGGGCCCTCAGAGACCCAGTACTTC
CDR3aa: CASSPTGRGPSETQYF

abundance: -
d_gene: -
v_gene: TRBV5-1
j_gene: TRBJ1-2
CDR3nt: TGCGCCAGCACAGACAGCCACTATGGCTACACCTTC
CDR3aa: CASTDSHYGYTF

abundance: -
d_gene: -
v_gene: TRBV5-1
j_gene: TRBJ2-1
CDR3nt: TGCGCCAGCAGCGCCCGGACTACCGACAATGAGCAGTTCTTC
CDR3aa: CASSARTTDNEQFF

abundance: -
d_gene: TRBD1
v_gene: TRBV6-6
j_gene: TRBJ1-1
CDR3nt: TGTGCCAGCAGTTTAGACAGGGTACTGAACACTGAAGCTTTCTTT
CDR3aa: CASSLDRVLNTEAFF

abundance: -
d_gene: -
v_gene: TRBV2
j_gene: TRBJ2-7
CDR3nt: TGTGCCAGCAGCTCAAGGGGGAAATTCTACGAGCAGTACTTC
CDR3aa: CASSSRGKFYEQYF

abundance: -
d_gene: -
v_gene: TRBV30
j_gene: TRBJ1-1
CDR3nt: TGTGCCTGGGCCTCACGGAGAGGGGGTGAAGCTTTCTTT
CDR3aa: CAWASRRGGEAFF

abundance: -
d_gene: -
v_gene: TRBV6-5
j_gene: TRBJ2-5
CDR3nt: TGTGCCAGCAGTGAGCGGCAAGAGACCCAGTACTTC
CDR3aa: CASSERQETQYF

abundance: -
d_gene: TRBD1
v_gene: TRBV30
j_gene: TRBJ2-7
CDR3nt: TGTGCCTGGAGCGGACAGGGCTACGAGCAGTACTTC
CDR3aa: CAWSGQGYEQYF

abundance: -
d_gene: TRBD1
v_gene: TRBV27
j_gene: TRBJ1-2
CDR3nt: TGTGCCAGCAGGACAGGGAGCTATGGCTACACCTTC
CDR3aa: CASRTGSYGYTF

abundance: -
d_gene: -
v_gene: TRBV7-3
j_gene: TRBJ1-1
CDR3nt: TGTGCCAGCAGCCCTACAGCGAACACTGAAGCTTTCTTT
CDR3aa: CASSPTANTEAFF

abundance: -
d_gene: TRBD1
v_gene: TRBV29-1
j_gene: TRBJ1-1
CDR3nt: TGCAGCGCTAGGGACAGGTCCACTGAAGCTTTCTTT
CDR3aa: CSARDRSTEAFF

abundance: -
d_gene: -
v_gene: TRBV7-3
j_gene: TRBJ2-2
CDR3nt: TGTGCCAGCAGCTTAGATGCAGGGTTGAACACCGGGGAGCTGTTTTTT
CDR3aa: CASSLDAGLNTGELFF

abundance: -
d_gene: -
v_gene: TRBV11-3
j_gene: TRBJ2-1
CDR3nt: TGTGCCAGCAGCTTAGTGACTAGTTTTGATGAGCAGTTCTTC
CDR3aa: CASSLVTSFDEQFF

abundance: once
d_gene: -
v_gene: TRBV9
j_gene: TRBJ2-7
CDR3nt: TGTGCCAGCAGCTCGGACTTCTCCGACTACGAGCAGTACTTC
CDR3aa: CASSSDFSDYEQYF

abundance: -
d_gene: -
v_gene: TRBV27
j_gene: TRBJ2-1
CDR3nt: TGTGCCAGCAGTTTATCTGGGAGCTCCTACAATGAGCAGTTCTTC
CDR3aa: CASSLSGSSYNEQFF

abundance: -
d_gene: -
v_gene: TRBV7-3
j_gene: TRBJ2-1
CDR3nt: TGTGCCAGCAGCACTACTCCTAGCTCCTACAATGAGCAGTTCTTC
CDR3aa: CASSTTPSSYNEQFF

abundance: -
d_gene: TRBD1
v_gene: TRBV7-9
j_gene: TRBJ2-5
CDR3nt: TGTGCCAGCAGGAGCCGGGACAGGGTCCAAGAGACCCAGTACTTC
CDR3aa: CASRSRDRVQETQYF

abundance: -
d_gene: TRBD2
v_gene: TRBV11-3
j_gene: TRBJ2-5
CDR3nt: TGTGCCAGCAGCTTAGCGGGAGCGGGGGGGCCGGAGACCCAGTACTTC
CDR3aa: CASSLAGAGGPETQYF

abundance: -
d_gene: TRBD1
v_gene: TRBV13
j_gene: TRBJ2-7
CDR3nt: TGTGCCAGCAGCAACACCGGGACAGGGCGCGGCGAGCAGTACTTC
CDR3aa: CASSNTGTGRGEQYF

abundance: -
d_gene: TRBD2
v_gene: TRBV6-6
j_gene: TRBJ2-7
CDR3nt: TGTGCCAGGACTAGCGGGATCTACGAGCAGTACTTC
CDR3aa: CARTSGIYEQYF

abundance: once
d_gene: TRBD1
v_gene: TRBV6-1
j_gene: TRBJ1-6
CDR3nt: TGTGCCAGCAGTGACATCCGGGACAGCTCCTATAATTCACCCCTCCACTTT
CDR3aa: CASSDIRDSSYNSPLHF

abundance: -
d_gene: TRBD1
v_gene: TRBV27
j_gene: TRBJ2-7
CDR3nt: TGTGCCAGCAGAAGACAGGGTTCTTACGAGCAGTACTTC
CDR3aa: CASRRQGSYEQYF

abundance: -
d_gene: -
v_gene: TRBV21-1
j_gene: TRBJ2-7
CDR3nt: TGTGCCAGCAGCAAAATTTGCTACAGCTCCTACGAGCAGTACTTC
CDR3aa: CASSKICYSSYEQYF